This T cell receptor (beta chain) was recovered during a study of graft-versus-host responses after intestinal transplantation. Study-level points and caveats: Maximum circulating GvH clone levels tracked with early post-transplant HvG decreases.

Looked up from germline, CDR1 is SQVTM and CDR2 is ANQGSEA. The CDR3 totals 12 residues. Between the trimmed V and J ends, which lost 6 bases and 3 bases, there was a span of 12 bases. Sequencing was performed with immunoSEQ multiplex PCR; in TCRdb, only in-frame clones are kept and a portion is missing. The data contain some 120,000 clones, about 92% of them singletons. In regard to this clone: Its antigen is not identified.

The sequenced sample was unstimulated CD4+ T cells sorted from spleen or lymph node cells, obtained before transplant. This chain joins TRBV29-1 and TRBJ2-7; D possibly matches TRBD1 or TRBD2 (6 bases each). The receptor's source is a human donor who was the organ donor for an intestinal transplant. The CDR3 DNA follows: TGCAGCGTCGAGGGGGGAGGCTACGAGCAGTACTTC. It translates to CSVEGGGYEQYF.